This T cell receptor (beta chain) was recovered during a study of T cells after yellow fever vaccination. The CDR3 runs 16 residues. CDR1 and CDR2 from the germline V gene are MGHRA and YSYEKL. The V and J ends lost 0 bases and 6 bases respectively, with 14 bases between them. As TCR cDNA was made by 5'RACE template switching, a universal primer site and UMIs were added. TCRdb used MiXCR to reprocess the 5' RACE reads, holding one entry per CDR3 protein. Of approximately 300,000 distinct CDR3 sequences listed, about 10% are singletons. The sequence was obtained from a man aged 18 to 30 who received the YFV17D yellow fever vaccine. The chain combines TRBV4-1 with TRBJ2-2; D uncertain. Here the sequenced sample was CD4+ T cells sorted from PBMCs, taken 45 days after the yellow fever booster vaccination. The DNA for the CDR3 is TGCGCCAGCAGCCAAGATGGGCGCCCTCGGGCCGGGGAGCTGTTTTTT. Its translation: CASSQDGRPRAGELFF.